The 18 T cell receptor beta chains in this list originate from one sample, sequenced in a study of cytomegalovirus exposure and HLA in healthy donors (dated by TCRdb to the late 2010s). The protocol used for the library was the immunoSEQ multiplex PCR assay. A mixture of 60 forward primers for TCR Vbeta segments and 13 reverse primers for TCR Jbeta segments was used in the multiplex PCR. Here the immuneACCESS table is served through TCRdb, limited to in-frame sequences with V and J called. Missing clones are a known gap in these copies; in checked studies unresolved V genes cover under half, and the rest lacks a known reason. The record for this sample contains about 130,000 clones. The biggest ten clones account for over 1.5% of the sample. Sequencing was performed on PBMCs. These receptors all come from a woman aged 40 to 49 in good health and CMV-seropositive.

This sequence joins TRBV28 and TRBJ2-3, with 8 bases fitting TRBD2. Unmatched junction bases numbered 9, after V lost 6 bases and J lost 4 bases. Per the germline V gene, CDR1 is MDHEN and CDR2 is SYDVKM. CDR3 size: 15 residues. The CDR3 coding sequence is TGTGCCAGCAGGTCAACCGGGACTAGATCAGATACGCAGTATTTT. Its protein product is CASRSTGTRSDTQYF.

The chain recombines TRBV19 with TRBJ1-1; D gene uncertain. The germline V gene encodes CDR1 LNHDA and CDR2 SQIVND (reference sequence). This CDR3 region has 13 residues. Between the trimmed V and J ends, which lost 5 bases and 1 base, there was a span of 8 bases. CDR3 amino acids: CASSLARNTEAFF. The DNA of the CDR3 is TGTGCCAGTAGTTTGGCCAGGAACACTGAAGCTTTCTTT.

The chain recombines TRBV27 with TRBJ2-1, with TRBD2 matching 15 bases. Germline-derived CDR1 and CDR2 are MNHEY and SMNVEV (reference sequence). V gave up 5 bases and J gave up 2 bases; unmatched junction bases: 1. The CDR3 has 16 amino acids. The CDR3 coding sequence is TGTGCCAGCAGTAGGACTAGCGGGAGGGCCTACAATGAGCAGTTCTTC. The encoded protein is CASSRTSGRAYNEQFF.

The gene calls are TRBV15 and TRBJ2-1, with 8 positions matching TRBD2. Germline V gives CDR1 LNHNV, CDR2 YYDKDF (reference sequence). The trim removed 0 bases at V and 7 bases at J, leaving 11 bases unmatched. The CDR3 consists of 17 residues. The CDR3 nucleotides read TGTGCCACCAGCAGAGATCTAGGGCGGGAGGCTAGGAATGAGCAGTTCTTC. Amino acids: CATSRDLGREARNEQFF. The full variable domain, with the rest looked up from reference TRBV15 and TRBJ2-1, is DAMVIQNPRYQVTQFGKPVTLSCSQTLNHNVMYWYQQKSSQAPKLLFHYYDKDFNNEADTPDNFQSRRPNTSFCFLDIRSPGLGDTAMYLCATSRDLGREARNEQFFGPGTRLTVL.

V and J are TRBV6-6 and TRBJ2-1, with D uncertain. This CDR3 is 11 amino acids long. V lost 1 base and J lost 16, with 11 bases in between. CDR1 is MNHNY, CDR2 SVGAGI, per germline (reference sequence). The CDR3 sequence is CASSYFRDSFF. DNA for the CDR3: TGTGCCAGCAGTTACTTCCGAGACTCCTTCTTC.

This chain links TRBV7-3 with TRBJ1-4, with 7 bases identical to TRBD1. The V segment lost 0 bases and the J segment 6 bases; nucleotides outside the gene matches: 1. The CDR3 has 14 amino acids. CDR1 is SGHTA, CDR2 FQGTGA, per germline. The CDR3, as DNA: TGTGCCAGCAGCTTAACAGGACAGGATGAAAAACTGTTTTTT. This codes for CASSLTGQDEKLFF.

The J gene is TRBJ2-7, the V gene TRBV5-6, with a weak D call TRBD2 (6 bases). Germline loops: CDR1 SGHDT, CDR2 YYEEEE. The CDR3 loop spans 14 amino acids. V shed 0 bases and J shed 3 bases, with 10 bases lying between them. The CDR3 region is CASSLGLGVYEQYF. In DNA form, the CDR3 reads TGTGCCAGCAGCTTGGGACTAGGGGTCTACGAGCAGTACTTC.

The rearrangement uses TRBV28 and TRBJ2-2, with TRBD1 matching 9 bases. V gave up 4 bases and J gave up 9 bases; unmatched junction bases: 6. Germline loops: CDR1 MDHEN, CDR2 SYDVKM. The CDR3 contains 14 residues. CDR3: CASSSGTGQWELFF. CDR3 sequence (DNA): TGTGCCAGCAGTTCCGGGACAGGGCAGTGGGAGCTGTTTTTT.

The V gene is TRBV15, the J gene TRBJ2-5, with D uncertain. The V and J ends lost 0 bases and 6 bases respectively, with 2 bases between them. Germline CDR1 LNHNV, CDR2 YYDKDF (reference sequence). This CDR3 region has 11 residues. CDR3 region: CATSRDKTQYF. CDR3 sequence (DNA): TGTGCCACCAGCAGAGATAAGACCCAGTACTTC.

V is TRBV15 and J is TRBJ2-3, with D tentatively TRBD2 (6 bases). The CDR3 spans 14 residues. The V end lost 6 bases, the J end lost 5 bases, and 15 bases lay between the germline ends. From germline, CDR1 is LNHNV and CDR2 YYDKDF (reference sequence). CDR3 in amino acids: CATSPLRERDTQYF. The CDR3 nucleotides read TGTGCCACCAGTCCACTTCGGGAGAGAGATACGCAGTATTTT. The full variable domain, its missing parts supplied by reference TRBV15 and TRBJ2-3, is DAMVIQNPRYQVTQFGKPVTLSCSQTLNHNVMYWYQQKSSQAPKLLFHYYDKDFNNEADTPDNFQSRRPNTSFCFLDIRSPGLGDTAMYLCATSPLRERDTQYFGPGTRLTVL.

The chain links TRBV7-2 to TRBJ2-5, with 11 bases fitting TRBD2. Germline-derived CDR1 and CDR2 are SGHTA and FQGNSA. The V and J ends lost 5 bases and 5 bases, in that order; junction bases with no gene match: 7. CDR3 length equals 15 residues. The CDR3 is CASSPQTSGTETQYF. As DNA, the CDR3 is TGTGCCAGCAGCCCCCAGACTAGCGGGACGGAGACCCAGTACTTC.

The V call is TRBV30, the J call TRBJ1-2; 8 bases fit TRBD1. Unmatched junction bases numbered 5, after V lost 2 bases and J lost 6 bases. The CDR3 length is 13 residues. The germline V gene encodes CDR1 GTSNPN and CDR2 SVGIG (reference sequence). CDR3 in DNA: TGTGCCTGGAGTTTTCAGGGGGCGGATGGCTACACCTTC. This codes for CAWSFQGADGYTF.

The V and J genes are TRBV27 and TRBJ2-7; no reliable D call. This CDR3 spans 15 amino acids. V lost 3 bases to trimming and J lost 0 bases, with 12 bases between them. In germline, CDR1 is MNHEY, CDR2 SMNVEV (reference sequence). The CDR3 sequence: CASSFLREFSYEQYF. The CDR3 DNA reads as TGTGCCAGCAGTTTCTTGCGAGAATTCTCCTACGAGCAGTACTTC.

This sequence joins TRBV29-1 and TRBJ1-3; D unresolved. There are 12 residues in the CDR3. The V gene lost 2 bases and the J gene lost 8 bases, with 10 bases spanning the gap. Germline lookup yields CDR1 SQVTM and CDR2 ANQGSEA. The DNA of the CDR3 is TGCAGCGTTGAATCGGGGAAAGACACCATATATTTT. It is translated as CSVESGKDTIYF. Drawing the rest from reference TRBV29-1 and TRBJ1-3, the complete variable domain is SAVISQKPSRDICQRGTSLTIQCQVDSQVTMMFWYRQQPGQSLTLIATANQGSEATYESGFVIDKFPISRPNLTFSTLTVSNMSPEDSSIYLCSVESGKDTIYFGEGSWLTVV.

The V call is TRBV6-4, the J call TRBJ2-1; no clear D gene. With 6 bases removed from V and 5 bases from J, the gap between germline ends came to 11 bases. The CDR3 extends over 13 amino acids. Per germline, CDR1 MRHNA and CDR2 SNTAGT. The CDR3 loop reads CASSLDTDNEQFF. CDR3 DNA sequence: TGTGCCAGCAGCCTCGACACCGACAATGAGCAGTTCTTC.

The chain joins TRBV30 to TRBJ2-5, with TRBD2 matching over 9 bases. The CDR3 consists of 15 residues. Unmatched junction bases numbered 14, after V lost 7 bases and J lost 5 bases. CDR1 GTSNPN and CDR2 SVGIG come from the germline V gene (reference sequence). The CDR3 region is CASWDPSGIGETQYF. CDR3 nucleotide sequence: TGTGCCTCCTGGGACCCTAGCGGGATTGGGGAGACCCAGTACTTC.

Concerning this clone itself: Additional DNA sequences in this sample encode the identical CDR3. This chain joins TRBV30 and TRBJ2-2; perhaps TRBD2 as D (5 bases). The germline V and J ends were trimmed by 0 bases and 5 bases, with 16 bases remaining between them. Germline V gene lookup returns CDR1 GTSNPN and CDR2 SVGIG (reference sequence). The CDR3 consists of 16 residues. CDR3 bases: TGTGCCTGGAGTGTGCGACGGGGTCGGGATACCGGGGAGCTGTTTTTT. Translating it yields CAWSVRRGRDTGELFF.

V is TRBV6-1 and J is TRBJ2-1; TRBD1 aligns across 8 bases. Per the germline V gene, CDR1 is MNHNS and CDR2 is SASEGT. The V gene end was trimmed by 6 bases and the J gene end by 4 bases; junction bases not matched to a gene: 8. The CDR3 has 15 amino acids. The CDR3 nucleotides read TGTGCCAGCAGCGCCGGACAGGGTGTTTACAATGAGCAGTTCTTC. It is translated as CASSAGQGVYNEQFF.